This T cell receptor (beta chain) was captured by sequencing in a study of T-cell memory formation after mild COVID-19. Study overall: Clusters of TCRs were largely donor specific.

TCR alpha and TCR beta cDNA libraries carrying sample barcodes and UMIs came from 5'RACE with constant-segment primers. Each CDR3 protein gets one entry after TCRdb re-called the 5' RACE reads with MiXCR. This sample has about 200,000 distinct CDR3 sequences, with over 9.5% found just once. Concerning this clonotype: Its antigen remains unknown.

General study results and limits: Clones that got smaller from day 15 to 85 had even CD4/CD8, while clones growing later tipped toward CD4+.

Germline V gene sequence: CDR1 SEHNR, CDR2 FQNEAQ (reference sequence). There are 14 residues in the CDR3. V dropped 3 bases and J dropped 6; count of bases not matched to a gene: 6. The source is a man aged 18 to 35 who had mild COVID-19 (a few samples of this study predate the infection). Cell type and time point are not known. What was sequenced was PBMCs or a T cell subset sorted from them (not recorded which). The rearrangement uses TRBV7-9 and TRBJ1-1, with 8 bases aligning to TRBD1. CDR3 coding DNA: TGTGCCAGCAGCTTGAACAGGGGGATCGCTGAAGCTTTCTTT. It is translated as CASSLNRGIAEAFF.